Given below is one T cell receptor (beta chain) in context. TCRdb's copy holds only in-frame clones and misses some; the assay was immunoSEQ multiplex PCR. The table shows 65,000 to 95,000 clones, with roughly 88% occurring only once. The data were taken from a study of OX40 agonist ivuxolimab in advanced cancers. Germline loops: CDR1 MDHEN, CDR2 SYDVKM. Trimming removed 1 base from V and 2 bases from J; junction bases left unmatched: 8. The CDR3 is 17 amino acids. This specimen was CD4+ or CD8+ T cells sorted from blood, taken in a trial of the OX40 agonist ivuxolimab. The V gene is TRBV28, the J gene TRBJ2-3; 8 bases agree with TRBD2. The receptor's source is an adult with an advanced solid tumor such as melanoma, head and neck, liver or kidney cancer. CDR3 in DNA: TGTGCCAGCAGTTTATTTGCGGGAGGCAGGATCACAGATACGCAGTATTTT. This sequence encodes CASSLFAGGRITDTQYF. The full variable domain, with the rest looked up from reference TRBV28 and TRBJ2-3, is DVKVTQSSRYLVKRTGEKVFLECVQDMDHENMFWYRQDPGLGLRLIYFSYDVKMKEKGDIPEGYSVSREKKERFSLILESASTNQTSMYLCASSLFAGGRITDTQYFGPGTRLTVL.